The entry below describes one T cell receptor beta chain. Its antigen is not identified. The sample is drawn from a study of response to subunit inactivated influenza vaccine. Study observations and caveats: Each seasonal influenza vaccination recruits few new T cells, the authors suggested.

TCRdb reanalysed the RT-PCR reads using MiXCR and keeps one entry per CDR3 protein. Of approximately 170,000 distinct CDR3 sequences in the sample, roughly 12% were seen once. The trim removed 5 bases at V and 4 bases at J, leaving 10 bases unmatched. This CDR3 has 15 residues. Germline values: CDR1 MNHEY, CDR2 SMNVEV (reference sequence). The same data also went into a second study, on T cells expressing NK-cell markers. That work contributes: TCR beta libraries carry UMIs added by 5'RACE template switching. Several experiments employed an anti-gamma-delta TCR antibody to confine sorting to alpha-beta TCR T cells. For about 6 donors, the dominant NKG2C+ clonotypes made up roughly 1.0-7.5% of their CD8+ T cells.

This sequence originates from a man over 45 who received an inactivated influenza vaccine. The V and J genes are TRBV27 and TRBJ1-1, with 7 bases fitting TRBD1. Source: CD8+ T cells sorted from PBMCs, taken 11 to 12 days after vaccination. The chain's CDR3 is CASSESPTGVTEAFF. DNA for the CDR3: TGTGCCAGCAGTGAGTCTCCTACAGGGGTCACTGAAGCTTTCTTT.